This entry lists 14 T cell receptor beta chains sequenced from one sample in a study of blood T cell repertoires in COVID-19. Profiling relied on immunoSEQ multiplex PCR, and the TCRdb table lists in-frame clones only, not all of them. Altogether around 31,000 clones are present, about 89% being singletons, with the ten largest covering 0.5% to 0.7%. The sequenced sample consisted of peripheral blood. These receptors originate from a woman aged 40 to 49 with active or convalescent COVID-19.

V is TRBV5-6 and J is TRBJ2-2, with D unresolved. Between the trimmed V and J ends, which lost 0 bases and 10 bases, there was a span of 13 bases. This CDR3 spans 14 amino acids. CDR1 is SGHDT and CDR2 is YYEEEE in the germline V gene. CDR3 in amino acids: CASSLGAPGEELFF. CDR3 bases: TGTGCCAGCAGCTTGGGGGCCCCCGGCGAGGAGCTGTTTTTT.

The chain has TRBV28 and TRBJ1-2; tentatively, D is TRBD1 (5 bases). The CDR3 extends over 15 amino acids. Trimming took 4 bases from V and 5 from J, leaving 17 bases between them. The germline CDR1 and CDR2 sequences are MDHEN and SYDVKM. The CDR3 loop reads CASSSSITGRYGYTF. The CDR3 nucleotides read TGTGCCAGCAGTTCTTCCATAACAGGACGTTATGGCTACACCTTC.

The chain joins TRBV6-2 or TRBV6-3 to TRBJ2-1; 7 positions agree with TRBD2. Germline lookup yields CDR1 MNHEY and CDR2 SVGEGT. The V segment lost 2 bases and the J segment 9 bases; nucleotides outside the gene matches: 4. CDR3 length: 13 residues. The CDR3 reads CASSYGLEGEQFF. The CDR3 DNA follows: TGTGCCAGCAGTTACGGACTAGAGGGTGAGCAGTTCTTC.

The J gene is TRBJ2-1, the V gene TRBV28, with D possibly matching TRBD2 (6 bases). This CDR3 is 16 amino acids long. The V end lost 5 bases, the J end lost 0 bases, and 14 bases lay between the germline ends. Germline V gene sequence: CDR1 MDHEN, CDR2 SYDVKM. CDR3 sequence (DNA): TGTGCCAGCAGTCCCGTCGGACTACCCTCCTACAATGAGCAGTTCTTC. Protein sequence: CASSPVGLPSYNEQFF.

The rearrangement links TRBV29-1 to TRBJ2-1, with D perhaps TRBD1 (6 bases). This CDR3 contains 15 residues. Germline CDR1 and CDR2: SQVTM and ANQGSEA. Trimming stripped 5 bases from V and 4 bases from J, with 18 bases between. Here the CDR3 DNA reads TGCAGCGTTTTCGGGACACCGGCCCGTTACAATGAGCAGTTCTTC. Protein: CSVFGTPARYNEQFF.

The chain carries TRBV9 and TRBJ2-3, with 10 bases matching TRBD1. V lost 4 bases, J lost 3 bases, and 8 bases stayed unmatched. The CDR3 spans 16 residues. Germline lookup yields CDR1 SGDLS and CDR2 YYNGEE. CDR3 loop: CASSSRRDRGTDTQYF. Here the CDR3 DNA reads TGTGCCAGCAGCTCGAGGAGGGACAGGGGAACAGATACGCAGTATTTT.

The CDR3 sequence: CASSFTGGAATNEKLFF. DNA of the CDR3: TGCGCCAGCAGCTTCACAGGGGGCGCGGCAACTAATGAAAAACTGTTTTTT. The chain links TRBV5-1 to TRBJ1-4, with TRBD1 identical over 9 bases. With V trimmed by 2 bases and J by 0 bases, 5 bases remained unmatched. Germline V lookup: CDR1 SGHRS, CDR2 YFSETQ. CDR3 length: 17 residues.

J is TRBJ1-1 and V is TRBV23-1, with a possible D match to TRBD1 (6 bases). TRBV23-1 is an ORF for which the function is uncertain. The CDR3 extends over 16 amino acids. The V end was cut by 6 bases, the J end by 3 bases, with 20 bases between. The CDR3 loop is CASSLLGAGPDTEAFF. Here the CDR3 DNA reads TGCGCCAGCAGCCTGTTGGGGGCAGGACCCGACACTGAAGCTTTCTTT.

The chain combines TRBV28 with TRBJ2-3, with D possibly matching TRBD2 (5 bases). This CDR3 spans 13 amino acids. V shed 4 bases and J shed 4 bases, with 9 bases lying between them. Germline V CDR1 and CDR2: MDHEN, SYDVKM. CDR3 protein: CASSSSGADTQYF. As DNA, the CDR3 is TGTGCCAGCAGTTCCTCCGGGGCAGATACGCAGTATTTT.

This clone came up once. The genes are TRBV19 and TRBJ1-3, with D unclear. The CDR3 contains 10 residues. Germline V gives CDR1 LNHDA, CDR2 SQIVND (reference sequence). The V end was cut by 9 bases, the J end by 4 bases, with 4 bases between. This CDR3 reads CASYGNTIYF. The CDR3 nucleotides read TGTGCCAGCTACGGAAACACCATATATTTT.

The chain uses TRBV25-1 and TRBJ1-5; 7 bases are a match to TRBD1. This CDR3 has 14 residues. Germline V gives CDR1 MGHDK, CDR2 SYGVNS. Unmatched junction bases numbered 2, after V lost 2 bases and J lost 4 bases. The CDR3, as DNA: TGTGCCAGCAGTGAACCAGGGGGTAATCAGCCCCAGCATTTT. Amino acids: CASSEPGGNQPQHF. Full variable domain (outside the CDR3, taken from reference TRBV25-1 and TRBJ1-5): EADIYQTPRYLVIGTGKKITLECSQTMGHDKMYWYQQDPGMELHLIHYSYGVNSTEKGDLSSESTVSRIRTEHFPLTLESARPSHTSQYLCASSEPGGNQPQHFGDGTRLSIL.

The gene calls are TRBV28 and TRBJ1-3; D gene ambiguous. The CDR3 is 16 amino acids. The germline gives CDR1 MDHEN, CDR2 SYDVKM. The V end was cut by 4 bases, the J end by 4 bases, with 17 bases between. CDR3: CASSSPHPGFGNTIYF. DNA of the CDR3: TGTGCCAGCAGTTCCCCTCACCCAGGATTCGGAAACACCATATATTTT.

The rearrangement links TRBV29-1 to TRBJ2-1; 10 nucleotides match TRBD1. CDR3 length equals 13 residues. Germline loops: CDR1 SQVTM, CDR2 ANQGSEA. The trim removed 7 bases at V and 3 bases at J, leaving 3 bases unmatched. The CDR3 region is CSAGDRGYNEQFF. CDR3 bases: TGCAGCGCCGGGGACAGGGGCTACAATGAGCAGTTCTTC.

The chain employs TRBV29-1 and TRBJ2-2; maybe TRBD1 (5 bases). Trimming shortened V by 4 bases and J by 0 bases, and 12 bases separated the two germline ends. Germline CDR1 and CDR2: SQVTM and ANQGSEA. The CDR3 runs to 15 residues. The CDR3 loop reads CSVGGRSSNTGELFF. CDR3 sequence (DNA): TGCAGCGTTGGGGGCAGATCTTCGAACACCGGGGAGCTGTTTTTT.